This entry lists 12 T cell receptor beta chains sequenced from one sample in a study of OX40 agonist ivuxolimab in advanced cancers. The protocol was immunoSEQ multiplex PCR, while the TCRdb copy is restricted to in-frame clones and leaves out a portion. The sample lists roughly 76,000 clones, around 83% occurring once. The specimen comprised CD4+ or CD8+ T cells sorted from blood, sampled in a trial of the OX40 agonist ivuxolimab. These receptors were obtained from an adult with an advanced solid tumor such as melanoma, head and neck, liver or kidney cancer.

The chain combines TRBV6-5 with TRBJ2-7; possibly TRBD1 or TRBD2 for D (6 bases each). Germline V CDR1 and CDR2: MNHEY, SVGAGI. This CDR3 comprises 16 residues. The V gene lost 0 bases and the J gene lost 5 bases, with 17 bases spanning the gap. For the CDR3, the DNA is TGTGCCAGCAGTTACTCGTCTCGGGGGCCTGGCCACGAGCAGTACTTC. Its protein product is CASSYSSRGPGHEQYF.

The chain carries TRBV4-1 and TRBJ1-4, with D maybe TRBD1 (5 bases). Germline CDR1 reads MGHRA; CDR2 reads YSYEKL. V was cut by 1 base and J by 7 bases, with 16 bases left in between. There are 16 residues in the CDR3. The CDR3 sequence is CASSQAGAGSREKLFF. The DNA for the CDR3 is TGCGCCAGCAGCCAAGCTGGGGCAGGGTCCCGTGAAAAACTGTTTTTT.

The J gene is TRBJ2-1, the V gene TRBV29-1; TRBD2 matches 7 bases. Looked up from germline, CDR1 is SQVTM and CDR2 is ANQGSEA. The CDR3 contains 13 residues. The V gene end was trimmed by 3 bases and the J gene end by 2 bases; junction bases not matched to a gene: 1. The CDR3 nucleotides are TGCAGCGTTGACGGGGGGACCTACAATGAGCAGTTCTTC. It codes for CSVDGGTYNEQFF.

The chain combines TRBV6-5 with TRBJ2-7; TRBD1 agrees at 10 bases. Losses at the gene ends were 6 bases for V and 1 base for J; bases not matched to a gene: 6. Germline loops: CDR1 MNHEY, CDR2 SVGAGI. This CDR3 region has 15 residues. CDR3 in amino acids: CASRSPGQGSYEQYF. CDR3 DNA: TGTGCCAGCAGATCACCGGGACAGGGGTCCTACGAGCAGTACTTC.

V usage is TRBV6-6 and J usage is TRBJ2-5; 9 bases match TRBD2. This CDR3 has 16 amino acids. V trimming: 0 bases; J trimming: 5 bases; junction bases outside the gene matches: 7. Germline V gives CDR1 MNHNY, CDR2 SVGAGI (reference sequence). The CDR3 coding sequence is TGTGCCAGCAGTTACTCGACTGGAAGCGGGGGGGAGACCCAGTACTTC. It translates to CASSYSTGSGGETQYF.

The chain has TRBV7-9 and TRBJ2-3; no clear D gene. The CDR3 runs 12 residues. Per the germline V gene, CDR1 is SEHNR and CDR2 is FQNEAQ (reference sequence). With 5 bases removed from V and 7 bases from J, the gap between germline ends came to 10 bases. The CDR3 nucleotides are TGTGCCAGCAGCCGACACCCAAATACGCAGTATTTT. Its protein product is CASSRHPNTQYF.

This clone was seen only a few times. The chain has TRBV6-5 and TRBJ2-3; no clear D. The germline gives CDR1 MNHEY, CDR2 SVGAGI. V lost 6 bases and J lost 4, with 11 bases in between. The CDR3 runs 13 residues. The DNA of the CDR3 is TGTGCCAGCAGCCACTCTGGGGCAGATACGCAGTATTTT. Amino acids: CASSHSGADTQYF.

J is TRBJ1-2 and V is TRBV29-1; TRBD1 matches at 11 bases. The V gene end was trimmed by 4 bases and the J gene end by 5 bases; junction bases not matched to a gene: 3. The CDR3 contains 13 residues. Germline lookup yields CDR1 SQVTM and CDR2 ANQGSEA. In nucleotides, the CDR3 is TGCAGCGTTGGGACAGGGGGCGATTATGGCTACACCTTC. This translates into CSVGTGGDYGYTF.

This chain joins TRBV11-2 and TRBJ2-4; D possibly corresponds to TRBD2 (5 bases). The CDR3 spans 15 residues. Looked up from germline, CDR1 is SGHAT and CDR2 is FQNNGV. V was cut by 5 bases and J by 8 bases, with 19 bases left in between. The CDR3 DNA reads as TGTGCCAGCAGCGACCCCGGGGTCTCTGTGGACATTCAGTACTTC. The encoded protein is CASSDPGVSVDIQYF.

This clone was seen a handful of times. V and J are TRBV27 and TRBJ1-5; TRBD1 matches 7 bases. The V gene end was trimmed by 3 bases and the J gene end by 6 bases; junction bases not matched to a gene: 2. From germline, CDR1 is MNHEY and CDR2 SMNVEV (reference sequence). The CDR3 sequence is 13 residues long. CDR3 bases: TGTGCCAGCAGTTTGGCAGGGGGTCAGCCCCAGCATTTT. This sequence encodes CASSLAGGQPQHF.

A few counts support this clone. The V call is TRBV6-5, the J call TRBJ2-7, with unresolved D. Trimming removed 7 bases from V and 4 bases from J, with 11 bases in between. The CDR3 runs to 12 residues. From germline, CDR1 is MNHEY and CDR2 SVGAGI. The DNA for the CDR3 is TGTGCCAGCAATGAAGGTGCATACGAGCAGTACTTC. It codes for CASNEGAYEQYF.

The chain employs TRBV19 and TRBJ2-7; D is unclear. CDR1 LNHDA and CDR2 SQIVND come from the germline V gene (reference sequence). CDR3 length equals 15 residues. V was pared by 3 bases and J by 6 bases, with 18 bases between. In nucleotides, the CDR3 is TGTGCCAGTAGTATCGGCGGTCGGGCCCCCCCCGAGCAGTACTTC. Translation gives CASSIGGRAPPEQYF.